What follows are 8 T cell receptor beta chains derived from one specimen sequenced in a study of T cells in localized non-small cell lung cancer. Generated by immunoSEQ multiplex PCR, the TCRdb table keeps only in-frame clones and is missing some. The profile shows over 1,500 clones, about 30% of them singletons. Sequenced material: lung tumor tissue, taken before any cancer treatment. Every receptor here comes from a female donor of 60 years or more with stage I squamous cell lung carcinoma.

The chain recombines TRBV25-1 with TRBJ1-5; D is perhaps TRBD1 (5 bases). This CDR3 is 15 amino acids long. The germline CDR1 and CDR2 sequences are MGHDK and SYGVNS. The V end was cut by 1 base, the J end by 6 bases, with 13 bases between. The CDR3 here is CASSESGRAGQPQHF. CDR3 in DNA: TGTGCCAGCAGTGAATCAGGGAGGGCGGGTCAGCCCCAGCATTTT.

This sequence joins TRBV23-1 and TRBJ2-6, with D unresolved. TRBV23-1 is an ORF, with its function uncertain. The CDR3 consists of 16 residues. Trimming shortened V by 4 bases and J by 5 bases, and 15 bases separated the two germline ends. CDR3 in amino acids: CASSPVTQSRANVLTF. CDR3 DNA sequence: TGCGCCAGCAGTCCGGTCACACAAAGTCGGGCCAACGTCCTGACTTTC.

The chain recombines TRBV6-8 with TRBJ2-7; a possible D gene is TRBD2 (6 bases). Trimming stripped 0 bases from V and 4 bases from J, with 13 bases between. The CDR3 sequence is 15 residues long. Per the germline V gene, CDR1 is MNHGY and CDR2 is SAAAGT. CDR3 sequence: CASSYSAGTVYEQYF. In DNA, the CDR3 is TGTGCCAGCAGTTACTCGGCGGGGACCGTTTACGAGCAGTACTTC.

The rearrangement links TRBV18 to TRBJ2-7; D ambiguous. The CDR3 totals 14 residues. Germline lookup yields CDR1 KGHSH and CDR2 LQKENI. V dropped 6 bases and J dropped 0 bases, with 12 bases sitting between them. The CDR3 reads CASSISGSSYEQYF. DNA for the CDR3: TGTGCCAGCTCTATATCAGGTAGCTCCTACGAGCAGTACTTC. The full variable domain, with the rest looked up from reference TRBV18 and TRBJ2-7, is NAGVMQNPRHLVRRRGQEARLRCSPMKGHSHVYWYRQLPEEGLKFMVYLQKENIIDESGMPKERFSAEFPKEGPSILRIQQVVRGDSAAYFCASSISGSSYEQYFGPGTRLTVT.

Judged by abundance, this clone is medium-sized. This chain connects TRBV6-8 to TRBJ1-3, with 10 nucleotides matching TRBD1. V lost 5 bases to trimming and J lost 2 bases; unmatched junction nucleotides: 3. Germline-derived CDR1 and CDR2 are MNHGY and SAAAGT. The CDR3 runs 15 residues. The CDR3 reads CASSQGTGAGNTIYF. CDR3 bases: TGTGCCAGCAGTCAAGGGACAGGGGCTGGAAACACCATATATTTT.

The V gene is TRBV19, the J gene TRBJ2-1; D is unclear. Trimming took off 6 bases at V and 6 bases at J, with 9 bases between the two ends. CDR1 is LNHDA and CDR2 is SQIVND in the germline V gene (reference sequence). The CDR3 contains 12 residues. CDR3 coding DNA: TGTGCCAGTAGGGCGGAGAGCAATGAGCAGTTCTTC. The encoded protein is CASRAESNEQFF.

The CDR3 sequence: CASSFDPLASGNNEQFF. The CDR3 region has the DNA TGCGCCAGCAGCTTTGACCCCCTGGCTAGCGGCAACAATGAGCAGTTCTTC. The chain employs TRBV5-1 and TRBJ2-1; 7 bases agree with TRBD2. Germline V lookup: CDR1 SGHRS, CDR2 YFSETQ. CDR3 size: 17 residues. Trimming removed 2 bases from V and 5 bases from J; junction bases left unmatched: 13.

This clone is labeled as large. The V and J genes are TRBV30 and TRBJ1-2; no definite D call. CDR1 is GTSNPN, CDR2 SVGIG, per germline (reference sequence). Trimming pared 4 bases from V and 5 bases from J, leaving 8 bases between. The length of the CDR3 is 11 residues. CDR3 residues: CAWTEGYGYTF. CDR3 bases: TGTGCCTGGACAGAGGGTTATGGCTACACCTTC.